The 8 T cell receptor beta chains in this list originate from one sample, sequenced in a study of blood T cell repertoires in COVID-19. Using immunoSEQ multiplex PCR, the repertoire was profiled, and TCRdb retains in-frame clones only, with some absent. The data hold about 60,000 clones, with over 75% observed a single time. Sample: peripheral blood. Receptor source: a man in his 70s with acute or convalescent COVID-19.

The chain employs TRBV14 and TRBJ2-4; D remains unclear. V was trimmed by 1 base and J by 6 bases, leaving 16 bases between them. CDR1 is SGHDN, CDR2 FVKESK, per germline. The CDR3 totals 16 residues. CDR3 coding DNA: TGTGCCAGCAGCCAAGGCCCAACTACATCGGGAAACATTCAGTACTTC. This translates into CASSQGPTTSGNIQYF.

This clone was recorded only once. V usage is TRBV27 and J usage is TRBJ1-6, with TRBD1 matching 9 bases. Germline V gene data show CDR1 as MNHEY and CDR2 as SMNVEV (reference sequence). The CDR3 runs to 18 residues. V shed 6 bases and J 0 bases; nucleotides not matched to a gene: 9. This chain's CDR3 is CASRQPPGQGSYNSPLHF. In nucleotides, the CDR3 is TGTGCCAGCAGGCAGCCGCCGGGACAGGGCTCCTATAATTCACCCCTCCACTTT.

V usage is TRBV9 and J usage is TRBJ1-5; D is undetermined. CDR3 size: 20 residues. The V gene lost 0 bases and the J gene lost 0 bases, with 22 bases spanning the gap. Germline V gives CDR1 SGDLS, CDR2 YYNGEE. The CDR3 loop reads CASSVGGRKNNLHSNQPQHF. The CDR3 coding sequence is TGTGCCAGCAGCGTAGGAGGGAGAAAAAACAACCTTCATAGCAATCAGCCCCAGCATTTT.

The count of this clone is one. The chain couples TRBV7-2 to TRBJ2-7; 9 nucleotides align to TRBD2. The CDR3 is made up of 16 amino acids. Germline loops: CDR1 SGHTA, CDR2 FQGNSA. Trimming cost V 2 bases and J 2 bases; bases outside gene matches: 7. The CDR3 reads CASSLRGGGEPYEQYF. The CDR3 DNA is TGTGCCAGCAGCTTAAGGGGCGGGGGGGAACCCTACGAGCAGTACTTC.

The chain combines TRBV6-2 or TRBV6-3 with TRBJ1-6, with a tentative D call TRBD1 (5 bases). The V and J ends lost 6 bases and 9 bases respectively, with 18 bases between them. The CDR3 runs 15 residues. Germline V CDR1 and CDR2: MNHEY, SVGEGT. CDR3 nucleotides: TGTGCCAGCAGCCCTGATGGGACTCGTAGTTCACCCCTCCACTTT. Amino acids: CASSPDGTRSSPLHF.

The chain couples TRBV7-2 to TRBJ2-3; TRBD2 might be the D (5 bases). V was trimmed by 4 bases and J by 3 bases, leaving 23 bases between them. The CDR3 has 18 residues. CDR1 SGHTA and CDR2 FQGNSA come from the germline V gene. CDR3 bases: TGTGCCAGCAGCTCGTCTCCCCGGAGGTCTCTTGGGACAGATACGCAGTATTTT. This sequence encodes CASSSSPRRSLGTDTQYF.

In nucleotides, the CDR3 is TGTGCCAGCTCACCAACTTTAGGGACAGGGTACACTGAAGCTTTCTTT. Amino acid sequence: CASSPTLGTGYTEAFF. The V and J genes are TRBV18 and TRBJ1-1; 9 nucleotides line up with TRBD1. Germline CDR1 is KGHSH and CDR2 is LQKENI. Germline trimming cut 2 bases from V and 3 bases from J; bases unmatched to any gene: 7. The CDR3 extends over 16 amino acids.

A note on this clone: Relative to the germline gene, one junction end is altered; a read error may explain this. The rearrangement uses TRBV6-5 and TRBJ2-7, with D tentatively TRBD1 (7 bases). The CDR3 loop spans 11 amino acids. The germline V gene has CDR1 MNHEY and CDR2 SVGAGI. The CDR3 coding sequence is TGTGCCAGCACTGGCCAAGGGCAGGGGGGCTTC. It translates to CASTGQGQGGF.